The next 24 T cell receptor beta chains were all read from a single sample in a study of blood T cell repertoires in COVID-19. Method: immunoSEQ multiplex PCR; TCRdb's copy keeps in-frame clones and lacks some. There are about 99,000 clones in the sample; around four fifths occur only once, and 12% lies in the top ten. Sample: peripheral blood. The receptors shown here come from a human donor in a cohort sampled during active COVID-19.

The V gene is TRBV10-1, the J gene TRBJ2-7; 10 positions match TRBD1. Germline values: CDR1 WNHNN, CDR2 SYGVQD (reference sequence). The V segment lost 4 bases and the J segment 6 bases; nucleotides outside the gene matches: 9. The CDR3 is 15 residues long. In nucleotides, the CDR3 is TGCGCCAGCAGTGGGGGACAGGGGTTTCAAGCCGAGCAGTACTTC. The encoded protein is CASSGGQGFQAEQYF.

V gene TRBV19 combines with J gene TRBJ1-6; 7 nucleotides agree with TRBD1. Per germline, CDR1 LNHDA and CDR2 SQIVND (reference sequence). The CDR3 has 16 residues. V shed 3 bases and J 5 bases; nucleotides not matched to a gene: 7. The CDR3 DNA follows: TGTGCCAGTAGTATGTTGAAAGGGGGCCATAATTCACCCCTCCACTTT. Translating it yields CASSMLKGGHNSPLHF.

The V and J genes are TRBV20-1 and TRBJ1-1, with D unclear. Per germline, CDR1 DFQATT and CDR2 SNEGSKA (reference sequence). This CDR3 comprises 11 residues. The V end was cut by 3 bases, the J end by 12 bases, with 14 bases between. CDR3 loop: CSASIPPVSFF. The CDR3 DNA reads TGCAGTGCTAGTATCCCCCCAGTATCTTTCTTT.

In its sample, this clone was seen once. The chain is built from TRBV9 and TRBJ2-1; TRBD2 aligns across 11 bases. The CDR3 consists of 17 residues. Germline lookup yields CDR1 SGDLS and CDR2 YYNGEE. J gave up 7 bases and V 0 bases, and 9 bases lay outside the gene matches. The CDR3 loop reads CASSVASSGGSGNEQFF. The CDR3 DNA sequence: TGTGCCAGCAGCGTAGCTTCTAGCGGGGGGTCGGGAAATGAGCAGTTCTTC.

The chain is built from TRBV5-1 and TRBJ2-7; 9 nucleotides match TRBD1. Losses at the gene ends were 4 bases for V and 3 bases for J; bases not matched to a gene: 5. Germline V lookup: CDR1 SGHRS, CDR2 YFSETQ. The CDR3 extends over 14 amino acids. The CDR3 reads CASSLRQGGYEQYF. The CDR3 coding sequence is TGCGCCAGCAGCCTGAGACAGGGGGGCTACGAGCAGTACTTC.

The chain recombines TRBV11-2 with TRBJ1-1; D is ambiguous. Trimming took 1 base from V and 1 from J, leaving 4 bases between them. This CDR3 region has 13 residues. Germline lookup yields CDR1 SGHAT and CDR2 FQNNGV. CDR3 coding DNA: TGTGCCAGCAGCTTAGGGGCGAACACTGAAGCTTTCTTT. Amino acid sequence: CASSLGANTEAFF.

The V and J genes are TRBV7-2 and TRBJ2-1; 10 positions agree with TRBD2. The CDR3 consists of 15 residues. After removal of 5 bases from V and 6 bases from J, the junction contained 7 bases not matched to a gene. In germline, CDR1 is SGHTA, CDR2 FQGNSA. Here the CDR3 DNA reads TGTGCCAGCAGCCTAACTAGCGGGGCCCCCAATGAGCAGTTCTTC. This translates into CASSLTSGAPNEQFF.

The sample holds a few counts of this clone. The chain carries TRBV19 and TRBJ2-1, with D perhaps matching TRBD2 (7 bases). The V and J ends lost 6 bases and 8 bases respectively, with 17 bases between them. Per germline, CDR1 LNHDA and CDR2 SQIVND (reference sequence). CDR3 length: 14 amino acids. The CDR3 bases are TGTGCCAGTAGACGGCGGGGGCGTTCCGATGAGCAGTTCTTC. Residues: CASRRRGRSDEQFF.

The gene calls are TRBV9 and TRBJ2-3, with a weak D call TRBD2 (6 bases). Trimming left V 0 bases short and J 0 bases short, with 11 bases between. Germline V gene sequence: CDR1 SGDLS, CDR2 YYNGEE. The CDR3 contains 16 residues. For the CDR3, the DNA is TGTGCCAGCAGCGTAGAGGTGGGGACTAGCACAGATACGCAGTATTTT. Protein product: CASSVEVGTSTDTQYF.

The V and J genes are TRBV11-2 and TRBJ2-7; D is ambiguous. CDR3 size: 13 residues. Trimming stripped 5 bases from V and 1 base from J, with 9 bases between. Germline values: CDR1 SGHAT, CDR2 FQNNGV. CDR3 nucleotides: TGTGCCAGCAGCCCCTTACGGTCCTACGAGCAGTACTTC. Its protein product is CASSPLRSYEQYF.

J is TRBJ1-5 and V is TRBV2; weak D call: TRBD1 (5 bases). CDR1 is SNHLY, CDR2 FYNNEI, per germline. The CDR3 totals 14 residues. Trimming took off 1 base at V and 2 bases at J, with 6 bases between the two ends. The CDR3, as DNA: TGTGCCAGCAGTGAAGAAGGGGGCAATCAGCCCCAGCATTTT. Its protein product is CASSEEGGNQPQHF.

The CDR3 reads CASSLGTESNYGYTF. CDR3 DNA sequence: TGTGCCAGCAGCTTGGGGACAGAATCTAACTATGGCTACACCTTC. V is TRBV5-4 and J is TRBJ1-2; tentatively, D is TRBD1 (6 bases). Trimming cost V 0 bases and J 0 bases, with 9 bases left between them. This CDR3 comprises 15 residues. CDR1 SGHNT and CDR2 YYREEE come from the germline V gene (reference sequence). Full variable domain (missing parts from reference TRBV5-4 and TRBJ1-2): ETGVTQSPTHLIKTRGQQVTLRCSSQSGHNTVSWYQQALGQGPQFIFQYYREEENGRGNFPPRFSGLQFPNYSSELNVNALELDDSALYLCASSLGTESNYGYTFGSGTRLTVV.

The chain uses TRBV7-2 and TRBJ1-3; tentatively, D is TRBD1 (5 bases). V was cut by 5 bases and J by 0 bases, with 14 bases left in between. CDR3 length equals 16 residues. Germline-derived CDR1 and CDR2 are SGHTA and FQGNSA. As DNA, the CDR3 is TGTGCCAGCAGCCTGACAGAATCGAGCTCTGGAAACACCATATATTTT. Its protein is CASSLTESSSGNTIYF.

The chain couples TRBV6-5 to TRBJ2-2; possible D gene TRBD1, 6 bases. V gave up 6 bases and J gave up 1 base, with 9 bases separating them. CDR3 size: 14 residues. The germline CDR1 and CDR2 sequences are MNHEY and SVGAGI. The CDR3 reads CASSWGQNTGELFF. CDR3 DNA: TGTGCCAGCAGCTGGGGACAGAACACCGGGGAGCTGTTTTTT.

Points on this clone: One junction end does not reproduce the germline sequence, and a read error may be involved. The gene calls are TRBV7-2 and TRBJ2-5, with TRBD1 identical over 9 bases. The CDR3 is 15 amino acids. Germline loops: CDR1 SGHTA, CDR2 FQGNSA. CDR3 in amino acids: CASRLGTGWTETQYF. The CDR3 coding sequence is TGTGCCAGCAGGTTAGGGACAGGGTGGACGGAGACCCAGTACTTC.

The genes are TRBV28 and TRBJ1-2; TRBD1 matches at 7 bases. The CDR3 has 13 amino acids. J gave up 5 bases and V 6 bases, and 6 bases lay outside the gene matches. The germline CDR1 and CDR2 sequences are MDHEN and SYDVKM. CDR3 region: CASRRQGQYGYTF. The CDR3 DNA follows: TGTGCCAGCAGGCGACAGGGCCAATATGGCTACACCTTC.

This clone was found a few times. The chain joins TRBV7-6 to TRBJ2-7; 8 nucleotides line up with TRBD1. This CDR3 is 12 amino acids long. Germline CDR1 and CDR2: SGHVS and FNYEAQ. The V segment lost 5 bases and the J segment 6 bases; nucleotides outside the gene matches: 3. The CDR3 bases are TGTGCCAGCAGCACCACAGGGGGCGAGCAGTACTTC. It encodes CASSTTGGEQYF.

The chain combines TRBV28 with TRBJ1-1, with D possibly matching TRBD1 (5 bases). The germline V gene encodes CDR1 MDHEN and CDR2 SYDVKM. CDR3 length: 19 amino acids. V lost 8 bases to trimming and J lost 1 base, with 29 bases between them. The CDR3 sequence: CASRELVGRQRTPNTEAFF. DNA of the CDR3: TGTGCCAGCCGCGAGTTGGTGGGTCGACAGCGTACCCCGAACACTGAAGCTTTCTTT.

The genes are TRBV7-9 and TRBJ2-2; 8 bases fit TRBD1. The J segment lost 0 bases and the V segment lost 6 bases, leaving 15 bases of the junction unmatched. CDR3 size: 19 residues. Germline CDR1 SEHNR, CDR2 FQNEAQ (reference sequence). CDR3 sequence (DNA): TGTGCCAGCAGTCGCAGTCCACCGGGACAGGCTTCGAACACCGGGGAGCTGTTTTTT. It specifies CASSRSPPGQASNTGELFF. The complete variable domain, with remaining parts taken from reference TRBV7-9 and TRBJ2-2, reads DTGVSQNPRHKITKRGQNVTFRCDPISEHNRLYWYRQTLGQGPEFLTYFQNEAQLEKSRLLSDRFSAERPKGSFSTLEIQRTEQGDSAMYLCASSRSPPGQASNTGELFFGEGSRLTVL.

The chain recombines TRBV5-6 with TRBJ1-6; possible D gene TRBD1, 6 bases. The CDR3 is made up of 16 amino acids. V shed 4 bases and J shed 9 bases, with 20 bases lying between them. From germline, CDR1 is SGHDT and CDR2 YYEEEE. The CDR3 nucleotides are TGTGCCAGCAGCCCTGAGATGGGGGCGGATAGTTCACCCCTCCACTTT. Translation gives CASSPEMGADSSPLHF.

This chain connects TRBV7-8 to TRBJ1-1; D unresolved. Trimming removed 2 bases at V and 2 bases at J, with 9 bases between. CDR3 length equals 14 residues. Per the germline V gene, CDR1 is SGHVS and CDR2 is FQNEAQ. The CDR3 sequence is CASSLIPRNTEAFF. The CDR3 DNA reads as TGTGCCAGCAGCTTAATTCCCAGAAACACTGAAGCTTTCTTT.

The chain uses TRBV18 and TRBJ1-2; a weak D match, TRBD1 (5 bases). The CDR3 covers 17 residues. Per germline, CDR1 KGHSH and CDR2 LQKENI. V lost 0 bases and J 4 bases, leaving 18 bases between the germline ends. Here the CDR3 DNA reads TGTGCCAGCTCACCACCGGCTTTGCCAGGGTCCCGCTATGGCTACACCTTC. Translating gives CASSPPALPGSRYGYTF.

The chain is built from TRBV2 and TRBJ2-5, with TRBD2 matching over 9 bases. Trimming removed 6 bases from V and 4 bases from J; junction bases left unmatched: 6. This CDR3 spans 14 amino acids. From germline, CDR1 is SNHLY and CDR2 FYNNEI. This CDR3 is CASRVAGEGETQYF. The DNA for the CDR3 is TGTGCCAGCAGGGTAGCGGGGGAGGGAGAGACCCAGTACTTC.

V and J are TRBV7-8 and TRBJ2-7; maybe TRBD2 (6 bases). The V and J ends lost 3 bases and 7 bases respectively, with 16 bases between them. This CDR3 region has 14 residues. Germline loops: CDR1 SGHVS, CDR2 FQNEAQ. The CDR3 sequence: CASSLEGFTTEQYF. CDR3 sequence (DNA): TGTGCCAGCAGCTTGGAGGGCTTCACCACTGAGCAGTACTTC.